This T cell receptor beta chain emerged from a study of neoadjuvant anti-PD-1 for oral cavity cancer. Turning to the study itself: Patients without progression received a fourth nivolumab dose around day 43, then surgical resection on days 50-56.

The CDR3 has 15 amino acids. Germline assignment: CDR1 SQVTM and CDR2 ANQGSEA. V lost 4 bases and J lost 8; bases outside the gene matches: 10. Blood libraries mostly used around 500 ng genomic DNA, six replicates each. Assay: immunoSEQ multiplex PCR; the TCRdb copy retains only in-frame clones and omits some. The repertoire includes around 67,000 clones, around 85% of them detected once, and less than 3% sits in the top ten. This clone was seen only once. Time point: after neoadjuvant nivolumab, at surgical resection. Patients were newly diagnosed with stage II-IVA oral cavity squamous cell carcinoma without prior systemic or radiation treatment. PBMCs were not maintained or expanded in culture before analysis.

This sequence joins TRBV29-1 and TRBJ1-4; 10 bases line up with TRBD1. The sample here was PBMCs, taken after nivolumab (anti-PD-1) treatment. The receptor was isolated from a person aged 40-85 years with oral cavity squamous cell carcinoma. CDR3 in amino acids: CSVGVTGTGAEKLFF. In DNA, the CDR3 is TGCAGCGTTGGGGTTACCGGGACAGGGGCCGAAAAACTGTTTTTT.